This T cell receptor beta chain was sequenced for a study of PD-1 blockade in mismatch repair-deficient tumors. Study information: Patients had some twelve mismatch repair-deficient cancer types, all previously treated and progressing. Whole-study findings and limits: Tumor-resident clones, often absent from pretreatment blood, expanded after pembrolizumab and then contracted.

Concerning this clone itself: Its antigen is currently unknown.

Every patient had mismatch repair deficiency by PCR or immunohistochemistry. TCR sequencing covered three patients who responded to pembrolizumab. TCRdb keeps only in-frame clones here, not all; method: immunoSEQ multiplex PCR. The sample includes around 120,000 clones, about 88% of them seen just once. With 5 bases removed from V and 2 bases from J, the gap between germline ends came to 13 bases. The CDR3 totals 14 residues. The germline CDR1 and CDR2 sequences are SGHAT and FQNNGV. The sequence was obtained from an adult with mismatch repair-deficient cancer. This chain uses TRBV11-2 with TRBJ2-7; D not certain. The starting material was peripheral blood, obtained 44 weeks after starting pembrolizumab. This CDR3 is CASSPDWSPYEQYF. The CDR3 bases are TGTGCCAGCAGCCCCGACTGGAGTCCCTACGAGCAGTACTTC.